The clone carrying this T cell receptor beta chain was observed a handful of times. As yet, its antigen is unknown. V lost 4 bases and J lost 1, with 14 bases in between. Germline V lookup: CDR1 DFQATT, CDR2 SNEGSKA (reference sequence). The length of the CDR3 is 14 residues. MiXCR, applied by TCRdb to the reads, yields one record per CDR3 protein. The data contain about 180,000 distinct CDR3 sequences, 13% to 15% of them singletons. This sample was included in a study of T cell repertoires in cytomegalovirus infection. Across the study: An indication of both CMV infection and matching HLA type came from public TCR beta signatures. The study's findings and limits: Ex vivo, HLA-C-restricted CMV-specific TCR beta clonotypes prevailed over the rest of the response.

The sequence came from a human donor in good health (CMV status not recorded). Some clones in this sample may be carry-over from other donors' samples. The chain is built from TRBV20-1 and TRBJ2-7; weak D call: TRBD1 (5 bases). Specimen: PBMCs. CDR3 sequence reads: CSATPGDSSYEQYF. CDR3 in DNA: TGCAGTGCTACCCCCGGAGACAGTTCCTACGAGCAGTACTTC.